These T cell receptor beta chains were read from a single sample in a study of response to subunit inactivated influenza vaccine. TCRdb independently ran MiXCR on the RT-PCR reads; one entry per CDR3 protein. The table has 700,000 to 800,000 distinct CDR3 sequences, roughly 18% seen once. The source was PBMCs from blood, collected more than 4 days after vaccination. The receptors derive from a man aged 45-65 years who received an inactivated influenza vaccine. Both conserved end residues are part of each CDR3. A D gene is named only where the DNA matches it firmly. Clone sizes are given selectively: once, few, many, or a class where the clone is expanded.

j_call	cdr3_length	clone_size	v_call	d_call	cdr3_aa	cdr3_nt
TRBJ2-2	16	few	TRBV12-3/TRBV12-4	TRBD2	CASSRTSHPNTGELFF	TGTGCCAGCAGTCGGACTAGTCACCCTAACACCGGGGAGCTGTTTTTT
TRBJ2-2	13	.	TRBV5-1	.	CASRTTGPGELFF	TGCGCCAGCAGAACAACAGGTCCCGGGGAGCTGTTTTTT
TRBJ1-1	13	.	TRBV20-1	TRBD1	CSAPQGGKPEAFF	TGCAGTGCCCCCCAGGGGGGGAAACCTGAAGCTTTCTTT
TRBJ2-5	14	.	TRBV6-1	.	CASSEKRLWVTQYF	TGTGCCAGCAGCGAAAAAAGATTATGGGTGACCCAGTACTTC
TRBJ2-7	14	few	TRBV12-3/TRBV12-4	TRBD1	CASSDGDRAYEQYF	TGTGCCAGCAGCGACGGGGACAGGGCCTACGAGCAGTACTTC
TRBJ2-1	14	few	TRBV10-3	TRBD1	CATLGQIAYNEQFF	TGTGCCACCTTGGGACAGATAGCCTACAATGAGCAGTTCTTC
TRBJ2-5	15	few	TRBV5-1	TRBD1	CASSLAGTGEGTQYF	TGCGCCAGCAGCTTGGCCGGGACAGGGGAGGGGACCCAGTACTTC
TRBJ1-4	14	.	TRBV9	TRBD1	CASSGQGRDEKLFF	TGTGCCAGCAGCGGACAGGGGAGGGATGAAAAACTGTTTTTT
TRBJ2-1	15	.	TRBV2	TRBD2	CASSAAGGVYNEQFF	TGTGCCAGCAGTGCAGCGGGGGGTGTCTACAATGAGCAGTTCTTC
TRBJ2-1	19	.	TRBV6-2/TRBV6-3	.	CASSYPSARGVSSYNEQFF	TGTGCCAGCAGTTACCCCAGTGCGAGGGGGGTAAGCTCCTACAATGAGCAGTTCTTC
TRBJ2-7	15	few	TRBV7-2	.	CASSLVGGQRYEQYF	TGTGCCAGCAGCTTGGTGGGCGGACAGAGGTACGAGCAGTACTTC
TRBJ2-1	13	few	TRBV29-1	TRBD1	CSVEGQGDNEQFF	TGCAGCGTTGAAGGACAGGGTGACAATGAGCAGTTCTTC
TRBJ1-1	15	few	TRBV6-1	TRBD1	CASRQDRGQETEAFF	TGTGCCAGCAGACAAGACAGGGGGCAAGAAACTGAAGCTTTCTTT
TRBJ2-7	14	many	TRBV12-3/TRBV12-4	TRBD1	CASSLDRGGDEQYF	TGTGCCAGCAGTTTGGACAGGGGTGGGGACGAGCAGTACTTC
TRBJ2-1	17	few	TRBV29-1	.	CSVEDFIPGSAYNEQFF	TGCAGCGTTGAAGATTTCATTCCAGGGAGTGCCTACAATGAGCAGTTCTTC
TRBJ2-5	14	.	TRBV29-1	TRBD2	CSVAPGGNWETQYF	TGCAGCGTGGCCCCCGGGGGGAATTGGGAGACCCAGTACTTC
TRBJ2-7	16	few	TRBV6-2/TRBV6-3	.	CASSYGETADSYEQYF	TGTGCCAGCAGTTACGGGGAGACGGCTGATTCCTACGAGCAGTACTTC
TRBJ2-1	17	few	TRBV5-6	TRBD2	CASSLGPSGRASNEQFF	TGTGCCAGCAGCTTAGGGCCTAGCGGGAGGGCCTCCAATGAGCAGTTCTTC
TRBJ2-1	10	.	TRBV29-1	.	CSVSDNEQFF	TGCAGCGTCTCGGACAATGAGCAGTTCTTC
TRBJ2-1	13	few	TRBV12-3/TRBV12-4	TRBD1	CASSPSVDRGQFF	TGTGCCAGCAGTCCCAGCGTTGACAGGGGGCAGTTCTTC
TRBJ2-6	19	.	TRBV28	.	CASSLWVSGRSSGANVLTF	TGTGCCAGCAGTTTATGGGTTTCAGGACGGTCATCTGGGGCCAACGTCCTGACTTTC
TRBJ2-5	15	.	TRBV7-2	TRBD2	CASSTSGNVGETQYF	TGTGCTAGCAGTACAAGCGGGAATGTGGGAGAGACCCAGTACTTC
TRBJ2-7	16	.	TRBV2	TRBD1	CASSDPRTGGSYEQYF	TGTGCCAGCAGTGATCCACGGACAGGGGGTTCCTACGAGCAGTACTTC
TRBJ2-3	18	.	TRBV25-1	TRBD2	CASSEFLGLAGVGDTQYF	TGTGCCAGCAGTGAATTCTTGGGACTAGCGGGAGTTGGGGATACGCAGTATTTT
TRBJ2-7	14	.	TRBV20-1	.	CSAGSGTPTYEQYF	TGCAGTGCTGGGTCCGGGACTCCAACCTACGAGCAGTACTTC
TRBJ2-7	13	few	TRBV20-1	.	CSARDLLSPEQYF	TGCAGTGCTAGAGATTTATTATCCCCCGAGCAGTACTTC
TRBJ1-1	14	.	TRBV5-1	.	CASSTSGGHTEAFF	TGCGCCAGCAGTACCTCGGGGGGTCACACTGAAGCTTTCTTT
TRBJ2-1	15	.	TRBV20-1	TRBD2	CSARDIGGGINEQFF	TGCAGTGCTAGAGATATCGGGGGGGGCATCAATGAGCAGTTCTTC
TRBJ2-2	15	few	TRBV25-1	TRBD2	CASMGLAGNTGELFF	TGTGCCAGCATGGGACTAGCGGGAAACACCGGGGAGCTGTTTTTT
TRBJ2-1	15	few	TRBV12-3/TRBV12-4	TRBD2	CASSPGLADSNEQFF	TGTGCCAGCAGTCCCGGACTAGCGGACTCCAATGAGCAGTTCTTC
TRBJ2-7	12	many	TRBV6-1	.	CASAMVSYEQYF	TGTGCCAGCGCGATGGTATCCTACGAGCAGTACTTC
TRBJ2-6	16	.	TRBV15	.	CATSRDRFRGANVLTF	TGTGCCACCAGCAGAGATCGGTTCCGTGGGGCCAACGTCCTGACTTTC
TRBJ2-3	14	few	TRBV20-1	.	CSAGGGGNTDTQYF	TGCAGTGCCGGGGGCGGGGGCAACACAGATACGCAGTATTTT
TRBJ2-7	12	few	TRBV20-1	.	CSASNSAYEQYF	TGCAGTGCTAGTAACAGCGCCTACGAGCAGTACTTC
TRBJ2-7	11	.	TRBV6-5	.	CASSTKREQYF	TGTGCCAGCAGTACCAAGCGCGAGCAGTACTTC
TRBJ1-1	14	few	TRBV6-1	.	CASSELQGGTEAFF	TGTGCCAGCAGTGAATTACAGGGAGGCACTGAAGCTTTCTTT
TRBJ2-2	16	.	TRBV7-2	TRBD1	CASSLGQGGPTGELFF	TGTGCCAGCAGCTTGGGACAGGGAGGTCCCACCGGGGAGCTGTTTTTT
TRBJ1-4	13	.	TRBV28	TRBD1	CAALGTGGEKLFF	TGTGCCGCCCTCGGGACAGGCGGAGAAAAACTGTTTTTT
TRBJ2-3	18	.	TRBV4-2	TRBD2	CASSQLTSGTTSTDTQYF	TGTGCCAGCAGCCAATTGACTAGCGGGACCACTAGCACAGATACGCAGTATTTT
TRBJ2-1	14	.	TRBV29-1	TRBD1	CSVEGVSVGTAQFF	TGCAGCGTTGAGGGGGTGTCGGTGGGGACAGCGCAGTTCTTC
TRBJ2-1	16	.	TRBV28	TRBD2	CASSSGLAGGLREQFF	TGTGCCAGCAGTTCGGGACTAGCGGGAGGGCTCCGGGAGCAGTTCTTC